The 11 T cell receptor beta chains presented below share a single source sample, sequenced in a study of shared clonotypes between healthy human individuals. Repertoires were generated with immunoSEQ multiplex PCR, while TCRdb's copy carries only in-frame clones and drops some. Among some 1.5 million clones listed, around 97% were seen once. The sample was naive CD4+ T cells sorted from blood. Subset meaning: CD45RA+ positively selected. These receptor sequences come from a man aged 30-40 years in good health.

The chain links TRBV2 to TRBJ2-5; D remains ambiguous. There are 13 residues in the CDR3. Trimming removed 6 bases at V and 4 bases at J, with 12 bases between. Germline values: CDR1 SNHLY, CDR2 FYNNEI. The CDR3 DNA reads TGTGCCAGCAGCCTTAGGCGTGGAGAGACCCAGTACTTC. This translates into CASSLRRGETQYF.

This sequence joins TRBV7-2 and TRBJ2-7; TRBD2 aligns across 8 bases. Germline CDR1 reads SGHTA; CDR2 reads FQGNSA. Trimming at V came to 3 bases and at J to 6 bases, leaving 7 bases not matched to a gene. CDR3 length: 14 residues. CDR3 loop: CASSLYPGRGEQYF. The CDR3 DNA follows: TGTGCCAGCAGCTTGTATCCCGGGAGGGGCGAGCAGTACTTC.

This chain uses TRBV6-1 with TRBJ2-3; D not resolved. Germline CDR1 and CDR2: MNHNS and SASEGT. V was cut by 7 bases and J by 0 bases, with 11 bases left in between. The CDR3 spans 14 residues. This chain's CDR3 is CASIFRGSTDTQYF. As DNA, the CDR3 is TGTGCCAGCATCTTTCGTGGGAGCACAGATACGCAGTATTTT.

The J gene is TRBJ1-3, the V gene TRBV5-1; D not resolved. The CDR3 is made up of 16 amino acids. The V gene's germline CDR1 is SGHRS and CDR2 YFSETQ. The V gene lost 0 bases and the J gene lost 0 bases, with 10 bases spanning the gap. CDR3 protein: CASSLGGRNSGNTIYF. CDR3 in DNA: TGCGCCAGCAGCTTGGGAGGGAGGAACTCTGGAAACACCATATATTTT.

In regard to this clone: Germline and junction disagree at one end, which may indicate a read error. The rearrangement joins TRBV6-6 to TRBJ2-7; 14 nucleotides match TRBD2. Germline V gives CDR1 MNHNY, CDR2 SVGAGI (reference sequence). The length of the CDR3 is 13 residues. Here the CDR3 DNA reads TGTGCCAGCAGCATCGGGACTAGCGGGAGTATGGACTTC. This encodes CASSIGTSGSMDF.

This clone was detected a few times. Other DNA sequences within the sample encode an identical CDR3. The chain employs TRBV7-2 and TRBJ2-3; D not resolved. Germline loops: CDR1 SGHTA, CDR2 FQGNSA. The CDR3 sequence is 11 residues long. The ends were cut back, 3 bases at V and 5 bases at J, with 3 bases in the middle. The CDR3 nucleotides are TGTGCCAGCAGCTTCGGAGATACGCAGTATTTT. Protein: CASSFGDTQYF. The variable domain in full, with the rest retrieved from reference TRBV7-2 and TRBJ2-3, is GAGVSQSPSNKVTEKGKDVELRCDPISGHTALYWYRQSLGQGLEFLIYFQGNSAPDKSGLPSDRFSAERTGGSVSTLTIQRTQQEDSAVYLCASSFGDTQYFGPGTRLTVL.

This rearrangement joins TRBV18 to TRBJ2-5, with D perhaps matching TRBD1 (5 bases). Trimming took 6 bases from V and 3 from J, leaving 8 bases between them. CDR1 is KGHSH and CDR2 is LQKENI in the germline V gene. The CDR3 is made up of 12 amino acids. The CDR3, as DNA: TGTGCCAGCTCGTCGACAGAAGAGACCCAGTACTTC. It specifies CASSSTEETQYF.

The CDR3 region has the DNA TGTGCCAGCAGACGGGGGTTCGCCTACGAGCAGTACTTC. Translated: CASRRGFAYEQYF. V usage is TRBV5-4 and J usage is TRBJ2-7; D is perhaps TRBD2 (6 bases). With 5 bases removed from V and 2 bases from J, the gap between germline ends came to 11 bases. The CDR3 spans 13 residues. Germline lookup yields CDR1 SGHNT and CDR2 YYREEE (reference sequence).

The chain links TRBV9 to TRBJ1-1, with 9 bases matching TRBD1. The CDR3 spans 14 residues. Germline V gene data show CDR1 as SGDLS and CDR2 as YYNGEE. J gave up 5 bases and V 3 bases, and 5 bases lay outside the gene matches. CDR3: CASSGGQGRTEAFF. The CDR3 DNA reads TGTGCCAGCAGCGGAGGACAGGGGAGGACTGAAGCTTTCTTT.

V usage is TRBV19 and J usage is TRBJ2-2; D is perhaps TRBD1 (6 bases). The V end lost 8 bases, the J end lost 6 bases, and 10 bases lay between the germline ends. CDR3 length: 12 residues. Germline V gene sequence: CDR1 LNHDA, CDR2 SQIVND (reference sequence). In DNA, the CDR3 is TGTGCCAGTCGGCAGGGGCCCGGGGAGCTGTTTTTT. Residues: CASRQGPGELFF.

The chain links TRBV7-3 to TRBJ2-1, with D possibly TRBD1 on 6 matching bases. From germline, CDR1 is SGHTA and CDR2 FQGTGA. Trimming pared 5 bases from V and 6 bases from J, leaving 23 bases between. The CDR3 is made up of 17 amino acids. CDR3 amino acids: CASSPRGSAGIGNEQFF. The CDR3, as DNA: TGTGCCAGCAGCCCCAGGGGTAGCGCGGGTATTGGCAATGAGCAGTTCTTC. Drawing the rest from reference TRBV7-3 and TRBJ2-1, the complete variable domain is GAGVSQTPSNKVTEKGKYVELRCDPISGHTALYWYRQSLGQGPEFLIYFQGTGAADDSGLPNDRFFAVRPEGSVSTLKIQRTERGDSAVYLCASSPRGSAGIGNEQFFGPGTRLTVL.